The clone carrying this T cell receptor beta chain was counted a single time. Its antigen remains unidentified. At one boundary the junction diverges from the germline segment, which might be a read error. There are 16 residues in the CDR3. The TCR beta libraries were generated through quantitative 5'-RACE incorporating molecular barcodes. From the 5' RACE reads, TCRdb called clonotypes with MiXCR, one entry per CDR3 protein. The table lists hundreds of thousands of distinct CDR3 sequences, around 21% of them singletons. This entry is derived from a study of CD8 T cells in ankylosing spondylitis. Overall study findings and caveats: The study looked at matched synovial fluid samples from ankylosing spondylitis patients. Disease-linked clones were reported to be significantly enriched there. What seemed typical of ankylosing spondylitis blood was a TCR beta motif built from eight highly homologous variants.

The rearrangement joins TRBV12-3 or TRBV12-4 to TRBJ1-3; D might be TRBD1 (5 bases). The sample comprised blood, either unsorted or a sorted T cell fraction (not recorded which). The sequence derives from a female donor with ankylosing spondylitis or in good health (not recorded which). CDR3 sequence reads: CASSQRQPSYGNTIYF. CDR3 coding DNA: TGTGCCAGCAGCCAAAGACAGCCTTCCTACGGAAACACCATATATTTC.